In its sample, the clone carrying this T cell receptor beta chain was seen many times. Stated time point: baseline pretreatment blood. Treatment defined: 15 Gy SBRT to primary tumor, nephrectomy 4 weeks later. Blood was sampled at baseline, 2 weeks and 4 weeks after SBRT. The patient's renal cell carcinoma had clear cell pathology. The data were produced by immunoSEQ multiplex PCR, yet TCRdb's version contains in-frame clones alone and is incomplete. The top ten clones hold approximately 22% of a sample with about 140,000 clones, less than 85% of them seen once. The CDR3 runs 13 residues. Germline trimming cut 3 bases from V and 11 bases from J; bases unmatched to any gene: 5. Germline V gene data show CDR1 as SGHDT and CDR2 as YYEEEE. The sample is drawn from a study of radiation and T cells in renal cell carcinoma. Turning to the study itself: Nephrectomy followed 15 Gy stereotactic body radiation by 4 weeks.

V and J are TRBV5-6 and TRBJ1-6, with 7 bases fitting TRBD1. Sequences were derived from blood, sampled from a patient whose treatment included radiotherapy and nephrectomy. This TCR was sampled from a woman in her forties or fifties with renal cell carcinoma. The CDR3 spells CASSSDRVAPLHF. The CDR3, as DNA: TGTGCCAGCAGCTCAGACAGGGTTGCACCCCTCCACTTT.